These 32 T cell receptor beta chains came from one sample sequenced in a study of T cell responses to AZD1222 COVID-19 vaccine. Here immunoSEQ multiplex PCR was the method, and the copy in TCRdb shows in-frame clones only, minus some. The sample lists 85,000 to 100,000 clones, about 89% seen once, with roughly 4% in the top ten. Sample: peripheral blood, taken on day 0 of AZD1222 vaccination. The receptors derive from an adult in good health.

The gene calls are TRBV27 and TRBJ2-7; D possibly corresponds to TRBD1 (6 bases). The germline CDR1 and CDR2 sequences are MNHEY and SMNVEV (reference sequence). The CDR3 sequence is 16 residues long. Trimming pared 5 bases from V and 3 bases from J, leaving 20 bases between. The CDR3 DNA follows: TGTGCCAGCAGTCCACGAACTCAGGGGAGCCGCTACGAGCAGTACTTC. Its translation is CASSPRTQGSRYEQYF.

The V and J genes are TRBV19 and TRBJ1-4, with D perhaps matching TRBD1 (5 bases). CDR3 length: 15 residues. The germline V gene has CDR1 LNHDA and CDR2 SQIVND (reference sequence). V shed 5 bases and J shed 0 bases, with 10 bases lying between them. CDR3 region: CASSPLQATNEKLFF. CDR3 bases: TGTGCCAGTAGTCCCCTACAGGCAACTAATGAAAAACTGTTTTTT. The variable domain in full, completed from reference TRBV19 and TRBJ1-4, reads DGGITQSPKYLFRKEGQNVTLSCEQNLNHDAMYWYRQDPGQGLRLIYYSQIVNDFQKGDIAEGYSVSREKKESFPLTVTSAQKNPTAFYLCASSPLQATNEKLFFGSGTQLSVL.

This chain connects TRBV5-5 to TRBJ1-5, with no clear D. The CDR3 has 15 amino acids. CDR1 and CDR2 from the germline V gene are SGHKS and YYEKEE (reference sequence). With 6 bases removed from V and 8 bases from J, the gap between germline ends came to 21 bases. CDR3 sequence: CASTLSGQMSEPQHF. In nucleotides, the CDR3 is TGTGCCAGCACCCTGTCAGGCCAAATGAGTGAGCCCCAGCATTTT.

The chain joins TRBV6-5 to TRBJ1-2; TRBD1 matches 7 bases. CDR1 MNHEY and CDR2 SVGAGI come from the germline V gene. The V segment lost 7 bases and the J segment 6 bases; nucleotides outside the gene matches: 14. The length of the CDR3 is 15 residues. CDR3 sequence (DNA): TGTGCCAGCATACTAAGGAAAGGGGGCGCCGATGGCTACACCTTC. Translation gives CASILRKGGADGYTF.

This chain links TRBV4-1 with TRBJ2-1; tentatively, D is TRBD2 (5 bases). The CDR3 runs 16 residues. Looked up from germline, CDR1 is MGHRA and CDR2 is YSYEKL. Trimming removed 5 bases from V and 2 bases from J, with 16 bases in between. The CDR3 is CASSSSGVETYNEQFF. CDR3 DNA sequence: TGCGCCAGCAGCTCCTCCGGGGTCGAAACCTACAATGAGCAGTTCTTC.

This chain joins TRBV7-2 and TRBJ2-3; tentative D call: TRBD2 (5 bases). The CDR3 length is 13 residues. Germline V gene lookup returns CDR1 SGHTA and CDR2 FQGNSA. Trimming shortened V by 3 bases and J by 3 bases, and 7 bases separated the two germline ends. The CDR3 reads CASSFGVTDTQYF. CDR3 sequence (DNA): TGTGCCAGCAGCTTCGGGGTTACAGATACGCAGTATTTT.

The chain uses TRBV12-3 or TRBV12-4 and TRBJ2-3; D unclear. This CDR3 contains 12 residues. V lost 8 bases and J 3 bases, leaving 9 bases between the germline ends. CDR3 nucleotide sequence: TGTGCCAGCCACCGTCGGACAGATACGCAGTATTTT. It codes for CASHRRTDTQYF.

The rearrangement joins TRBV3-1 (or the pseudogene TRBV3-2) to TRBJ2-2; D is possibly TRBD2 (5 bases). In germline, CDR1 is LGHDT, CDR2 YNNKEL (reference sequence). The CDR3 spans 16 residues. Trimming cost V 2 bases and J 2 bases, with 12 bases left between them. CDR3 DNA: TGTGCCAGCAGCCAACCCCGAGCGGAAAACACCGGGGAGCTGTTTTTT. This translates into CASSQPRAENTGELFF.

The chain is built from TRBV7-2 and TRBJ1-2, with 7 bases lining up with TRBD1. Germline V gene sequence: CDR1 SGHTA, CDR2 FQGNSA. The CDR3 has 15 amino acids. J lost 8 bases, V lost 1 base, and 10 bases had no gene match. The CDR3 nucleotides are TGTGCCAGCAGCTTAGGCTACGGGCAGGGGGAAGGCTACACCTTC. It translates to CASSLGYGQGEGYTF.

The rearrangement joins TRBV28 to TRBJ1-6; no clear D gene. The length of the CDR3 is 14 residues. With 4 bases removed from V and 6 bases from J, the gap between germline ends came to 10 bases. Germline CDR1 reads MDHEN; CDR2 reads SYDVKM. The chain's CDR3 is CASSYVSSNSPLHF. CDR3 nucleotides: TGTGCCAGCAGTTACGTTAGTAGTAATTCACCCCTCCACTTT.

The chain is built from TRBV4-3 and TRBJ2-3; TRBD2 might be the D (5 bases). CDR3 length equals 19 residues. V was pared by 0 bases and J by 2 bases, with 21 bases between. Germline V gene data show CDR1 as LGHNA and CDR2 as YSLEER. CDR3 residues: CASSQESPLAGTTTDTQYF. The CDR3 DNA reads TGCGCCAGCAGCCAAGAATCCCCCCTGGCGGGCACGACCACAGATACGCAGTATTTT.

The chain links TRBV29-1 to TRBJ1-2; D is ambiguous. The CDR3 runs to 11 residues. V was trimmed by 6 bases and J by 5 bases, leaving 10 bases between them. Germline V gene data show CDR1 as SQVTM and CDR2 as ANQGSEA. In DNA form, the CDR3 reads TGCAGCGTCTTCTTGGGGTATGGCTACACCTTC. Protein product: CSVFLGYGYTF. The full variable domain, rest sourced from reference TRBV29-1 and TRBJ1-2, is SAVISQKPSRDICQRGTSLTIQCQVDSQVTMMFWYRQQPGQSLTLIATANQGSEATYESGFVIDKFPISRPNLTFSTLTVSNMSPEDSSIYLCSVFLGYGYTFGSGTRLTVV.

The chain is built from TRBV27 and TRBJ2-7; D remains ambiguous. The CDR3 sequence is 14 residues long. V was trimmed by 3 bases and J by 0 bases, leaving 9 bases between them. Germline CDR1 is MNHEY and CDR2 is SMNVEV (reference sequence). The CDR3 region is CASSFGSNSYEQYF. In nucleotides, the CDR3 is TGTGCCAGCAGTTTCGGCAGTAACTCCTACGAGCAGTACTTC.

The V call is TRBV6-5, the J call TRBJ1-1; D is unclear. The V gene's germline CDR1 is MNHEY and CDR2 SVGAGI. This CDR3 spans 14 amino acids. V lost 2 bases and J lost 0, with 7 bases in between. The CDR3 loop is CASSYGVLNTEAFF. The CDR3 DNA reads TGTGCCAGCAGTTACGGGGTTTTGAACACTGAAGCTTTCTTT.

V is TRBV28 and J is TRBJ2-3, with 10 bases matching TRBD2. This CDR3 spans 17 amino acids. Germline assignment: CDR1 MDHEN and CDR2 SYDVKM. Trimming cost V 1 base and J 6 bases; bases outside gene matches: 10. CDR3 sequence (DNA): TGTGCCAGCAGTTTATTGTTGGGTAGCGGGGGGTTTGATACGCAGTATTTT. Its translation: CASSLLLGSGGFDTQYF. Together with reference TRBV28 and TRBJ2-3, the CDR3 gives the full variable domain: DVKVTQSSRYLVKRTGEKVFLECVQDMDHENMFWYRQDPGLGLRLIYFSYDVKMKEKGDIPEGYSVSREKKERFSLILESASTNQTSMYLCASSLLLGSGGFDTQYFGPGTRLTVL.

CDR3 in amino acids: CASSVEQGRYGYTF. In DNA, the CDR3 is TGTGCCAGCAGCGTAGAGCAGGGGCGTTATGGCTACACCTTC. This chain joins TRBV9 and TRBJ1-2; TRBD1 might be the D (6 bases). Germline assignment: CDR1 SGDLS and CDR2 YYNGEE. The CDR3 has 14 amino acids. The V and J ends lost 0 bases and 5 bases respectively, with 11 bases between them.

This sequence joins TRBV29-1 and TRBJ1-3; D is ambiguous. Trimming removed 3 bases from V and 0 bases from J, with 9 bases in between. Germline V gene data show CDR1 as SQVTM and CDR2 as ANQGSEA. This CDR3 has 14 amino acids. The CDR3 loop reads CSVDSSPSGNTIYF. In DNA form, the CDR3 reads TGCAGCGTTGACAGTAGTCCCTCTGGAAACACCATATATTTT.

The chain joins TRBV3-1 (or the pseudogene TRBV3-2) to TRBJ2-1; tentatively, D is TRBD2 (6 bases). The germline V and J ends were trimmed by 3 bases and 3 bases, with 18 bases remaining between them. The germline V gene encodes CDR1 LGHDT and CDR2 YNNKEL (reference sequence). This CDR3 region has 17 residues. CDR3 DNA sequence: TGTGCCAGCAGCCACACCAGGTCGGGAGCAGTCTACAATGAGCAGTTCTTC. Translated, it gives CASSHTRSGAVYNEQFF.

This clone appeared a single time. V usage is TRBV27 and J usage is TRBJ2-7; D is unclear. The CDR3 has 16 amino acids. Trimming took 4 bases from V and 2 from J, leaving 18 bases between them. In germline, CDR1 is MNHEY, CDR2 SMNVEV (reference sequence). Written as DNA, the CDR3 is TGTGCCAGCAGTTCTCTTCCCCCCACTAATCCCTACGAGCAGTACTTC. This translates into CASSSLPPTNPYEQYF.

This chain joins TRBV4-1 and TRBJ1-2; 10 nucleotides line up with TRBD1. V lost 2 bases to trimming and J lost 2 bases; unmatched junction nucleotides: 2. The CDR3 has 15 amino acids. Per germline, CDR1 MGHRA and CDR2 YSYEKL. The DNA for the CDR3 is TGCGCCAGCAGCCAAACGGGACAGGGGAACTATGGCTACACCTTC. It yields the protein CASSQTGQGNYGYTF.

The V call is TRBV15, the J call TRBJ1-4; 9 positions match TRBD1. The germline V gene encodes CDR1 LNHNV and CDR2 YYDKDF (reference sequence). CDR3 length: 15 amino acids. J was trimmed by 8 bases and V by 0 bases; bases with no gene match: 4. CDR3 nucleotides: TGTGCCACCAGCAGAGAGGGACAGGGAGGCGAAAAACTGTTTTTT. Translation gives CATSREGQGGEKLFF.

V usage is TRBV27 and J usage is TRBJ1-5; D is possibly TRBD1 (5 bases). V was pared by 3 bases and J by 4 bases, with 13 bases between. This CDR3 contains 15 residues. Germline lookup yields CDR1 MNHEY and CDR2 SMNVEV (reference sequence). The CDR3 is CASSFLRDGNQPQHF. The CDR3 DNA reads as TGTGCCAGCAGTTTCCTCCGGGACGGAAATCAGCCCCAGCATTTT.

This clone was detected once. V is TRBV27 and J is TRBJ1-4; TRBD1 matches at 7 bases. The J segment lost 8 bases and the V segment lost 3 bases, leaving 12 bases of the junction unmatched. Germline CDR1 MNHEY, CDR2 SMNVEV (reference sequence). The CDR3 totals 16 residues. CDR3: CASSFSLGGAGEKLFF. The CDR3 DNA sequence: TGTGCCAGCAGTTTTTCGTTAGGGGGCGCGGGAGAAAAACTGTTTTTT. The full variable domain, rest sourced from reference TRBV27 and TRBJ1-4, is EAQVTQNPRYLITVTGKKLTVTCSQNMNHEYMSWYRQDPGLGLRQIYYSMNVEVTDKGDVPEGYKVSRKEKRNFPLILESPSPNQTSLYFCASSFSLGGAGEKLFFGSGTQLSVL.

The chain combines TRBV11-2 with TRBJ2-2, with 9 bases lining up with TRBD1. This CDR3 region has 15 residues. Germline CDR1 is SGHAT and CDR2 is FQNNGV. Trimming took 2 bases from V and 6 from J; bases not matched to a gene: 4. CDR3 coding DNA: TGTGCCAGCAGCTTAACAGGGGGCGCCCCCGGGGAGCTGTTTTTT. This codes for CASSLTGGAPGELFF.

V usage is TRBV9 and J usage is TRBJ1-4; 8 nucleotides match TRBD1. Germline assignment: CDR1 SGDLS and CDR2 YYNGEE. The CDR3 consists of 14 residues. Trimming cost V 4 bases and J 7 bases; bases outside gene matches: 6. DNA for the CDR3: TGTGCCAGCAGCCCCCGGACAGGGAGTGAAAAACTGTTTTTT. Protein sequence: CASSPRTGSEKLFF.

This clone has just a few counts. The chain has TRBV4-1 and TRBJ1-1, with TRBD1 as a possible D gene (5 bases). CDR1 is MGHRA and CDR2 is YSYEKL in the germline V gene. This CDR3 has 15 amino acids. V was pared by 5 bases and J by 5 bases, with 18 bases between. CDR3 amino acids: CASSTERGMRTEAFF. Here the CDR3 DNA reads TGCGCCAGCAGCACCGAAAGGGGAATGAGGACTGAAGCTTTCTTT.

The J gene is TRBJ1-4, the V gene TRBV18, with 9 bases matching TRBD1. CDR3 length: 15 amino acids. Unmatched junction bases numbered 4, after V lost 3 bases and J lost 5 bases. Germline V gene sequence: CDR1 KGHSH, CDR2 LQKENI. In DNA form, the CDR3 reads TGTGCCAGCTCACCTCCCGGGACAGGGAATGAAAAACTGTTTTTT. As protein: CASSPPGTGNEKLFF.

CDR3 bases: TGTGCCAGCAGCCAAGGACAGGCCGCTCCCTACGAGCAGTACTTC. Protein: CASSQGQAAPYEQYF. The genes are TRBV14 and TRBJ2-7; possible D gene TRBD1, 6 bases. Germline assignment: CDR1 SGHDN and CDR2 FVKESK. CDR3 length: 15 amino acids. V lost 1 base to trimming and J lost 2 bases, with 12 bases between them. The whole variable domain, remainder taken from reference TRBV14 and TRBJ2-7, is EAGVTQFPSHSVIEKGQTVTLRCDPISGHDNLYWYRRVMGKEIKFLLHFVKESKQDESGMPNNRFLAERTGGTYSTLKVQPAELEDSGVYFCASSQGQAAPYEQYFGPGTRLTVT.

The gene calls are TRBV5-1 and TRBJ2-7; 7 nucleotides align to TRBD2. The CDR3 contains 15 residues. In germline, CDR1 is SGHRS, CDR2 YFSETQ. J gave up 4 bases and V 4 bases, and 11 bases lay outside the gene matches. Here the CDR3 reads CASSEDPGLQYEQYF. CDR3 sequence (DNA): TGCGCCAGCAGCGAGGACCCGGGACTACAATACGAGCAGTACTTC.

The chain's CDR3 is CASSDGTNPTDTQYF. As DNA, the CDR3 is TGTGCCAGCAGTGACGGGACTAACCCCACAGATACGCAGTATTTT. V gene TRBV6-4 combines with J gene TRBJ2-3; 7 nucleotides line up with TRBD2. The CDR3 has 15 amino acids. Per the germline V gene, CDR1 is MRHNA and CDR2 is SNTAGT. With V trimmed by 2 bases and J by 2 bases, 4 bases remained unmatched.

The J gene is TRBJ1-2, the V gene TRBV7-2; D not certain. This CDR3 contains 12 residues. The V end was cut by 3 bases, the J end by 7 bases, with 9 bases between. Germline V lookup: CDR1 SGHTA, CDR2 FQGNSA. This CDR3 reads CASSFAIAGYTF. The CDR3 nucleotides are TGTGCCAGCAGCTTTGCAATAGCTGGCTACACCTTC.

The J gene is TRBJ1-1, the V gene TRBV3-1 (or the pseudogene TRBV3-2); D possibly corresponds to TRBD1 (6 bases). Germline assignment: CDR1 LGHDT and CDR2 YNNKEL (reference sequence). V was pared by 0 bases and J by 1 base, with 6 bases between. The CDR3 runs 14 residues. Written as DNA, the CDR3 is TGTGCCAGCAGCCAAGACAGGGGGAACACTGAAGCTTTCTTT. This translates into CASSQDRGNTEAFF.